This note documents a single T cell receptor (beta chain) sequence. These data are taken from a study of blood T cell repertoires in COVID-19. Looking at the study overall: The United States, Italy and Spain supplied acute and convalescent COVID-19 samples. Nucleic acid was either cDNA or gDNA, and it came from T cells, B-cell-depleted T cells, or PBMCs.

The CDR3 runs 17 residues. V was trimmed by 9 bases and J by 1 base, leaving 23 bases between them. Germline CDR1 is SGHRS and CDR2 is YFSETQ. In the original processing: How many nucleated cells were present was estimated from reference gene primer amplification. The protocol was immunoSEQ multiplex PCR, while the TCRdb copy is restricted to in-frame clones and leaves out a portion. The V and J calls and clone size come from that table; D and trimming were worked out from the DNA. The sample has 55,000 to 80,000 clones; around 78% are singletons. Sequencing input: peripheral blood. The TCR comes from a woman of 80 years or more with acute or convalescent COVID-19. The genes are TRBV5-1 and TRBJ1-5, with D hard to call. The CDR3 DNA reads TGCGCCAAGCAGGAGGTCGCGGCCCTCCCCAGCAATCAGCCCCAGCATTTT. Protein product: CAKQEVAALPSNQPQHF.